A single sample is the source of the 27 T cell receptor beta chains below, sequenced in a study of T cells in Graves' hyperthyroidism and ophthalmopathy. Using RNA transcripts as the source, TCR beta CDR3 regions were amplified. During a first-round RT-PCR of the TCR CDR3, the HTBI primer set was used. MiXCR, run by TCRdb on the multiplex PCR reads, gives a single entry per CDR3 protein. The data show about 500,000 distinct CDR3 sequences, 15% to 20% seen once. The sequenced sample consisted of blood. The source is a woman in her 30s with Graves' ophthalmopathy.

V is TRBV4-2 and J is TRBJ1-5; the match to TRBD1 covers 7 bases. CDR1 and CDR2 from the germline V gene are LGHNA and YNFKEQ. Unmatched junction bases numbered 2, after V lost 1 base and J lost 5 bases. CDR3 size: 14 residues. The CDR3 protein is CASSQGQGHQPQHF. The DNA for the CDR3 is TGTGCCAGCAGCCAAGGACAGGGACATCAGCCCCAGCATTTT.

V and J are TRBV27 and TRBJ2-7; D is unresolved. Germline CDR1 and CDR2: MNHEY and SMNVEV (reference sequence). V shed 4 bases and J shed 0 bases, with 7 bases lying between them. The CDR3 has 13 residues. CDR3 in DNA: TGTGCCAGCAGTTATCGGGTCTCCTACGAGCAGTACTTC. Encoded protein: CASSYRVSYEQYF.

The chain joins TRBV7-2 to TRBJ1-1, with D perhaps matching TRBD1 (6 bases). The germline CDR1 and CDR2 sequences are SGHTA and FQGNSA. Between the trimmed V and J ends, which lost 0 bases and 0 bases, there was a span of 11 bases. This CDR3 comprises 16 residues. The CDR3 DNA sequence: TGTGCCAGCAGCTTAGCGGGGGCCGGCTTGAACACTGAAGCTTTCTTT. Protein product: CASSLAGAGLNTEAFF.

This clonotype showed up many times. The CDR3 DNA sequence: TGTGCCAGCAGTATCTCCGGGACAGGGGCCACTGAAGCTTTCTTT. It codes for CASSISGTGATEAFF. The J gene is TRBJ1-1, the V gene TRBV7-8, with 10 bases matching TRBD1. From germline, CDR1 is SGHVS and CDR2 FQNEAQ. After removal of 6 bases from V and 4 bases from J, the junction contained 8 bases not matched to a gene. The CDR3 spans 15 residues.

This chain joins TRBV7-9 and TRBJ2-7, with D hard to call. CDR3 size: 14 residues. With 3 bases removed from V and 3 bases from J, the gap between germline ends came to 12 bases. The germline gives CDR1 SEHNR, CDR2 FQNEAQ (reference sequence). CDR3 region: CASSFFPGRYEQYF. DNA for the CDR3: TGTGCCAGCAGCTTCTTTCCCGGACGCTACGAGCAGTACTTC.

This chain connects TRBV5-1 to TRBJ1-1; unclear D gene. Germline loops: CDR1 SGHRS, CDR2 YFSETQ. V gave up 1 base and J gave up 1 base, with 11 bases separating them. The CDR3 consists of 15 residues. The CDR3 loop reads CASSLSMVPNTEAFF. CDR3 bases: TGCGCCAGCAGCTTGTCGATGGTCCCGAACACTGAAGCTTTCTTT.

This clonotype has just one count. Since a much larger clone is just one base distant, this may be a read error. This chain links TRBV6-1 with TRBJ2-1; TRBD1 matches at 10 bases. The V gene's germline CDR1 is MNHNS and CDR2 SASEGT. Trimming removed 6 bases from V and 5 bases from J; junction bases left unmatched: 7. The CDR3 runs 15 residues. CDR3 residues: CASSTTGGTHNEQFF. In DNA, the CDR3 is TGTGCCAGCAGCACGACAGGGGGCACCCACAATGAGCAGTTCTTC.

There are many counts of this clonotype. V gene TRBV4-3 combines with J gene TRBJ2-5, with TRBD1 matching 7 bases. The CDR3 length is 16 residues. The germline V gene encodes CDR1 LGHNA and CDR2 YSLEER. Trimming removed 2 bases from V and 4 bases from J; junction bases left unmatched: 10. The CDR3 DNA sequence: TGCGCCAGCAGCCAATTGTGGGAACAGGGGTCAGAGACCCAGTACTTC. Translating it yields CASSQLWEQGSETQYF.

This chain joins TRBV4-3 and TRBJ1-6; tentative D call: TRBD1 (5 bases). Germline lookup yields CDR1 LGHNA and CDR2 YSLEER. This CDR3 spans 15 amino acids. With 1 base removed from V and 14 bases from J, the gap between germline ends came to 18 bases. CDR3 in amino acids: CASSQVGDGERTLHF. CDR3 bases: TGCGCCAGCAGCCAAGTGGGGGACGGGGAGAGGACCCTCCACTTT.

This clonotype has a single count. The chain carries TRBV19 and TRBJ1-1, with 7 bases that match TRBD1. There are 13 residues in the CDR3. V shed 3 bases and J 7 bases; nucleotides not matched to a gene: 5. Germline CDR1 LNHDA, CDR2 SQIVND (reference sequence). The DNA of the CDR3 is TGTGCCAGTAGTATGTGGGGACAGAATGAAGCTTTCTTT. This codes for CASSMWGQNEAFF.

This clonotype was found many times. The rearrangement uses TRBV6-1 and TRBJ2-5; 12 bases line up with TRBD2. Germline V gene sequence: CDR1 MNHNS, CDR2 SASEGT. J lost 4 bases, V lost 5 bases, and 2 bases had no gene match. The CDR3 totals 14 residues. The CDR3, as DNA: TGTGCCAGCAGTCCGACTAGCGGGAGAGAGACCCAGTACTTC. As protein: CASSPTSGRETQYF.

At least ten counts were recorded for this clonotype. The CDR3 bases are TGTGCCAGCAGCTCTCTAGGGCTAGCGGGAGGGTTCCTTGGCGAGCAGTACTTC. This encodes CASSSLGLAGGFLGEQYF. The chain joins TRBV5-8 to TRBJ2-7; 12 bases map to TRBD2. V lost 3 bases, J lost 6 bases, and 16 bases stayed unmatched. The V gene's germline CDR1 is SGHTS and CDR2 YDEGEE. The CDR3 length is 18 residues.

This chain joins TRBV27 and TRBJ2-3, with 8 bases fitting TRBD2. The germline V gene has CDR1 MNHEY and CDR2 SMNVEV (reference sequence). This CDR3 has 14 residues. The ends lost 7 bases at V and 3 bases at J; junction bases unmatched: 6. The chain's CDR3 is CASKEAGVTDTQYF. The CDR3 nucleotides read TGTGCCAGCAAGGAAGCGGGAGTTACAGATACGCAGTATTTT.

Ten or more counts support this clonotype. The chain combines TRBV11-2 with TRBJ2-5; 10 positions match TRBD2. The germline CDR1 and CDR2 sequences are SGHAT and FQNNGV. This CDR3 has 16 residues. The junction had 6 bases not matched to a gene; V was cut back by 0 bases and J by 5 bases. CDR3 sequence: CASSLELAGVSETQYF. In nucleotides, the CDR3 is TGTGCCAGCAGCTTAGAGCTAGCGGGAGTATCGGAGACCCAGTACTTC.

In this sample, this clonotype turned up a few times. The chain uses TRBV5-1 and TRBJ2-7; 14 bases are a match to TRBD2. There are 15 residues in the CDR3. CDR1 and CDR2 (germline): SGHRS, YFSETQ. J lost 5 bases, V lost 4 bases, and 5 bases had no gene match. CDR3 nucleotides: TGCGCCAGCAGCATAAGGGGACTAGCGGGGGACGAGCAGTACTTC. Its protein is CASSIRGLAGDEQYF.

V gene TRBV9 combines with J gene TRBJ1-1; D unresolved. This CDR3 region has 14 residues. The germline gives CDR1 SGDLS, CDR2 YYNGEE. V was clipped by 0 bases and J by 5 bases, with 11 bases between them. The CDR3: CASSVGAVRTEAFF. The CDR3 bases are TGTGCCAGCAGCGTAGGAGCGGTTAGGACTGAAGCTTTCTTT.

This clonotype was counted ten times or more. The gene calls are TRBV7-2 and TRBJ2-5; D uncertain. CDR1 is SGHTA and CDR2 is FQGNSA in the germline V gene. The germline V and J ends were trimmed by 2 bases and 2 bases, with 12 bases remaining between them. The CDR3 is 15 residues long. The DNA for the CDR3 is TGTGCCAGCAGCTTATTCGGCGGATCTCAAGAGACCCAGTACTTC. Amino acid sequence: CASSLFGGSQETQYF.

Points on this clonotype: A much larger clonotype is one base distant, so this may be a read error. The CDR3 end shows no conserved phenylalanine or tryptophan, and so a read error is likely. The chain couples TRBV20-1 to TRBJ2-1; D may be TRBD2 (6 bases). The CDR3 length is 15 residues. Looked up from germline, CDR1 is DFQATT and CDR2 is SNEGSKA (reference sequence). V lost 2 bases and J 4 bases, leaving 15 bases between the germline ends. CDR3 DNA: TGCAGTGCTAGAACCCGCGCGGGGTGGTACAATGAGCAGTTCCTC. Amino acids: CSARTRAGWYNEQFL.

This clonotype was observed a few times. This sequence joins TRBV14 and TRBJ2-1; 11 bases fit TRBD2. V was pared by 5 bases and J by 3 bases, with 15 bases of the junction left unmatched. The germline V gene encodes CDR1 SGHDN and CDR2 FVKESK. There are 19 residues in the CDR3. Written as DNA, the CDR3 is TGTGCCAGCAGCTCCCAGGAACTAGCGGGAGATTCGGGCTACAATGAGCAGTTCTTC. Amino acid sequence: CASSSQELAGDSGYNEQFF.

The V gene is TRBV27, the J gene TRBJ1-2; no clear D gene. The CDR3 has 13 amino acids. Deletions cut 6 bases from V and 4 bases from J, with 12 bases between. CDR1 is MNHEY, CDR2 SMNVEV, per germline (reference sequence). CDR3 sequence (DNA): TGTGCCAGCAGCCTACGGGTGGGCTATGGCTACACCTTC. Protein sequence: CASSLRVGYGYTF.

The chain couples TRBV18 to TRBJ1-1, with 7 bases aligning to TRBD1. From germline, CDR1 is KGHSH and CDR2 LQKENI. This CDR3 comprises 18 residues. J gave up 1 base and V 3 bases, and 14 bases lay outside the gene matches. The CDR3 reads CASSPLDRVATSNTEAFF. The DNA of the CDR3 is TGTGCCAGCTCACCCTTAGACAGGGTTGCGACCTCGAACACTGAAGCTTTCTTT.

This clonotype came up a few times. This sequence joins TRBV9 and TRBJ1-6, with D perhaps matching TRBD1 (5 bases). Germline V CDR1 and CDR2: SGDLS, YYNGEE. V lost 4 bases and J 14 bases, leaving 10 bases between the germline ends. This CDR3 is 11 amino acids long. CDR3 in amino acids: CASSPGGALHF. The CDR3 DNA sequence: TGTGCCAGCAGCCCCGGGGGAGCCCTCCACTTT.

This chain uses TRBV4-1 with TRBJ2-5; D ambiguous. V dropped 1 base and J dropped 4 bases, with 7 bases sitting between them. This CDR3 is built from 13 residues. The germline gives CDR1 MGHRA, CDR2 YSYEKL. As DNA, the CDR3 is TGCGCCAGCAGCCAAGTATCGGGAGAGACCCAGTACTTC. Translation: CASSQVSGETQYF.

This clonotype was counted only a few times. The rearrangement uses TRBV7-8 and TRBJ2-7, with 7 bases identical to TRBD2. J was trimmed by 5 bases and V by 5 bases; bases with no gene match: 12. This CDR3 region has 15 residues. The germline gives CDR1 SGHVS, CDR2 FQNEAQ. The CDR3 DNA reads TGTGCCAGCAGCCCCGCCCCACTAGCGAACCACGAGCAGTACTTC. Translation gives CASSPAPLANHEQYF.

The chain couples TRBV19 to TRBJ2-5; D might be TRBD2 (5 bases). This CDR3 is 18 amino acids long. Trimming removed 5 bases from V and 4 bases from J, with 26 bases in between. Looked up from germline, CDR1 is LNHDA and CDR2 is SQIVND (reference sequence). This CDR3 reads CASSWTLRRERWGETQYF. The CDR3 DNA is TGTGCCAGTAGTTGGACTTTGAGAAGGGAGAGATGGGGAGAGACCCAGTACTTC. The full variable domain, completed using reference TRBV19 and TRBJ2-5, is DGGITQSPKYLFRKEGQNVTLSCEQNLNHDAMYWYRQDPGQGLRLIYYSQIVNDFQKGDIAEGYSVSREKKESFPLTVTSAQKNPTAFYLCASSWTLRRERWGETQYFGPGTRLLVL.

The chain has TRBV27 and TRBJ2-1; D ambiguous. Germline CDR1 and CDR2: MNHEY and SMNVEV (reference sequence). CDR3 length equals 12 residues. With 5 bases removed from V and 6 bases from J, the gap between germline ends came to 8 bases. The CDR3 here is CASSPQSNEQFF. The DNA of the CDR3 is TGTGCCAGCAGTCCCCAAAGCAATGAGCAGTTCTTC.

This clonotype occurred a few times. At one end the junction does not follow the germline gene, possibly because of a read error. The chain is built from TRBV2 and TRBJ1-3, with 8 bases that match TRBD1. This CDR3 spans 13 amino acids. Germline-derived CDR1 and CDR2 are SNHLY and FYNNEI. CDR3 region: CASRDRAGNTIYF. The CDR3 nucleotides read TGTGCCAGCAGGGACAGGGCTGGGAACACCATATATTTT.